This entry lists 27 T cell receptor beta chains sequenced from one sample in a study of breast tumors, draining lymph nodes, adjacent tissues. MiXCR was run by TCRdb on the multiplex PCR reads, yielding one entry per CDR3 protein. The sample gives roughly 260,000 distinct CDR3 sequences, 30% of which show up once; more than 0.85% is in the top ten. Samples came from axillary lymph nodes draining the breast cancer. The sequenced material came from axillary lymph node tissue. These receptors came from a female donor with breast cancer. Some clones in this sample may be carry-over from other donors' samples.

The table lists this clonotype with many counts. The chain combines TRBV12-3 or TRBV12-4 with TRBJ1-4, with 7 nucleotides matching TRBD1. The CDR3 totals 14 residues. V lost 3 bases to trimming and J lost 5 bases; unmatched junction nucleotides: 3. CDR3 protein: CASSFRGRNEKLFF. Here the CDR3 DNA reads TGTGCCAGCAGTTTCAGGGGGAGAAATGAAAAACTGTTTTTT.

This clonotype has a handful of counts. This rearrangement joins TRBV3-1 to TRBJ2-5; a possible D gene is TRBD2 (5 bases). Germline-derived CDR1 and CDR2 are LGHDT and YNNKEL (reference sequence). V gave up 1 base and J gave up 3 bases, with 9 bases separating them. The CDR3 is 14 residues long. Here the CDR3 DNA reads TGTGCCAGCAGCCAAGGCCTTAGCGAAGAGACCCAGTACTTC. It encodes CASSQGLSEETQYF.

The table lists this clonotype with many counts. DNA of the CDR3: TGTGCCAGCAGTTACCTCGCCCCAGCGGGAGGGATCGGGGAGCTGTTTTTT. Translation: CASSYLAPAGGIGELFF. The chain recombines TRBV6-5 with TRBJ2-2, with 10 bases fitting TRBD2. Trimming cost V 2 bases and J 7 bases; bases outside gene matches: 10. Germline CDR1 MNHEY, CDR2 SVGAGI. This CDR3 is built from 17 residues.

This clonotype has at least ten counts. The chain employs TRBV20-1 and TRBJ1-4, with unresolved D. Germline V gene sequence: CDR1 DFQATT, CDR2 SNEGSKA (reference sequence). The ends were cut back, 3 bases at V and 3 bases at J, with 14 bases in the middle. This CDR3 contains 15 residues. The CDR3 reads CSASDGRGPNEKLFF. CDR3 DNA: TGCAGTGCTAGCGATGGGCGAGGGCCTAATGAAAAACTGTTTTTT.

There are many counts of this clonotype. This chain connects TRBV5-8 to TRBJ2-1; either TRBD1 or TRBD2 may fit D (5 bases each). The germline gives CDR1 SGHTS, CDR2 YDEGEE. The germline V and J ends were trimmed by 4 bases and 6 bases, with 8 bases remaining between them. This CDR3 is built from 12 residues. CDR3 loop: CASSRGPNEQFF. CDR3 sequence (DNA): TGTGCCAGCAGCCGGGGCCCCAATGAGCAGTTCTTC.

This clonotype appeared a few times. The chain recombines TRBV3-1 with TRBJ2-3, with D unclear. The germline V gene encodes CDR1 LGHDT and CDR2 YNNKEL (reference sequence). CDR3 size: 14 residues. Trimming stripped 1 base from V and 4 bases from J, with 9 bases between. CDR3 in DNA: TGTGCCAGCAGCCAAGTTGGCTCGTCAGATACGCAGTATTTT. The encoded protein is CASSQVGSSDTQYF.

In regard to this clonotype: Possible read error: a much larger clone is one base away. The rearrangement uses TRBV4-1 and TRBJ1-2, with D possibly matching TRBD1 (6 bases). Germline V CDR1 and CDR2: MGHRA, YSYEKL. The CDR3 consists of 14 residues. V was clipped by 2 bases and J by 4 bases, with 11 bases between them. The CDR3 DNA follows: TGCGCCAGCAGCCAAAACGGCAGGGGCTATGGCTACACCTTC. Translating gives CASSQNGRGYGYTF.

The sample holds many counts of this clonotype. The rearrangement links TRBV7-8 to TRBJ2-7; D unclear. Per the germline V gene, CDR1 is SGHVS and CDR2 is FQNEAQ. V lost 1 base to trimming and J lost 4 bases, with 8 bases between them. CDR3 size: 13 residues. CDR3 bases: TGTGCCAGCAGCTTAGATGGTATGTACGAGCAGTACTTC. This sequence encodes CASSLDGMYEQYF.

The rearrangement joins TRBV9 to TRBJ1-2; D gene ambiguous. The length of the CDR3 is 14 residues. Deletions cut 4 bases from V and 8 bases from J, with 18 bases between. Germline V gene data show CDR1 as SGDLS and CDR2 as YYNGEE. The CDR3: CASSKGDGVGGYTF. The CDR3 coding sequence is TGTGCCAGCAGCAAAGGAGACGGGGTAGGAGGCTACACCTTC.

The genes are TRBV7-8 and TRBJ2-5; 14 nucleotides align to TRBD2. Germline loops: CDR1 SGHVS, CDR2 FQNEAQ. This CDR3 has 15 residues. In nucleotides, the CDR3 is TGTGCTCCCCGACTAGCGGGGGGGGGAGGAGAGACCCAGTACTTC. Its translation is CAPRLAGGGGETQYF.

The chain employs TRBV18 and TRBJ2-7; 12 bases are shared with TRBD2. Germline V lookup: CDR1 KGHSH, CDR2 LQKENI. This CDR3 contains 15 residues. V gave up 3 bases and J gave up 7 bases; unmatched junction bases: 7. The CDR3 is CASSPATSGRGEQYF. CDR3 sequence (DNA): TGTGCCAGCTCACCTGCGACTAGCGGGAGAGGAGAGCAGTACTTC.

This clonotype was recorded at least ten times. CDR3 region: CASSLRGPGETQYF. The CDR3, as DNA: TGTGCCAGCAGCTTAAGGGGCCCCGGCGAGACCCAGTACTTC. The chain joins TRBV7-3 to TRBJ2-5, with TRBD1 as a possible D gene (5 bases). V lost 1 base, J lost 5 bases, and 11 bases lay in between. Germline V lookup: CDR1 SGHTA, CDR2 FQGTGA. CDR3 length: 14 residues.

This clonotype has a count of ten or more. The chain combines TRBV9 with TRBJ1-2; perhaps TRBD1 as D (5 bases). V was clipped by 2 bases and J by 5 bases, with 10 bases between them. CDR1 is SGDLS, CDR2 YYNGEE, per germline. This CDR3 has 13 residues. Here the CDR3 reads CASSVAGRYGYTF. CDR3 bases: TGTGCCAGCAGCGTCGCAGGGAGGTATGGCTACACCTTC.

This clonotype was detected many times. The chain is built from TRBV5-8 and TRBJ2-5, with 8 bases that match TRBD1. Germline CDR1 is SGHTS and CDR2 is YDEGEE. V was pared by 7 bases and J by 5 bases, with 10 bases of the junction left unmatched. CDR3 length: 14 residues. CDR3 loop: CASDPGQGSETQYF. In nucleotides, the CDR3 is TGTGCCAGCGATCCAGGACAGGGTTCGGAGACCCAGTACTTC. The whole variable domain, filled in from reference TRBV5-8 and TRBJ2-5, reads EAGVTQSPTHLIKTRGQQATLRCSPISGHTSVYWYQQALGLGLQFLLWYDEGEERNRGNFPPRFSGRQFPNYSSELNVNALELEDSALYLCASDPGQGSETQYFGPGTRLLVL.

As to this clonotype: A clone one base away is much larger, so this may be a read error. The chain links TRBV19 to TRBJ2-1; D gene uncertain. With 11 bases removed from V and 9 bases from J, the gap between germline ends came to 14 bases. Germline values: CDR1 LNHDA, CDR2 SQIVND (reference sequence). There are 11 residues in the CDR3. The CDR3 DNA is TGTGCCTGCCGCTTGTTCGGTGAGCAGTTCTTC. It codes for CACRLFGEQFF.

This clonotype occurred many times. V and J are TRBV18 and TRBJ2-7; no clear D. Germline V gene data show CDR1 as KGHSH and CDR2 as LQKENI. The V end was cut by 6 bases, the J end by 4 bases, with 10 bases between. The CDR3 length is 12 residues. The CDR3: CASSEDGYEQYF. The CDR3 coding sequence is TGTGCCAGCTCCGAGGACGGATACGAGCAGTACTTC.

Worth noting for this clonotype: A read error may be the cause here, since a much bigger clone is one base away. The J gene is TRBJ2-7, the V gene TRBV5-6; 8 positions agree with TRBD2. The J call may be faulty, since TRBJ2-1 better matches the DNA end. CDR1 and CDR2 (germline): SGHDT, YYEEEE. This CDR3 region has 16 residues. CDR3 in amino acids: CASSPPAGEGYNEQFF. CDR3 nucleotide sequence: TGTGCCAGCAGCCCCCCAGCGGGAGAAGGCTACAATGAGCAGTTCTTC.

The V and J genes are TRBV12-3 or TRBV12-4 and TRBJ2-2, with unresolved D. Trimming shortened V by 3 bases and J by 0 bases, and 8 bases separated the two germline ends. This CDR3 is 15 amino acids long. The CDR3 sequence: CASSFNYPNTGELFF. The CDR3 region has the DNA TGTGCCAGCAGTTTCAACTACCCGAACACCGGGGAGCTGTTTTTT.

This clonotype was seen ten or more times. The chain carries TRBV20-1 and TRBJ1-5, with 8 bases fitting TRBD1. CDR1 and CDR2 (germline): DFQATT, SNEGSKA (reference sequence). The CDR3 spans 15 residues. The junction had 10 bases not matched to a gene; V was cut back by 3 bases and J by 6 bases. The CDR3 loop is CSARSGQAGGQPQHF. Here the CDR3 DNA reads TGCAGTGCTAGGTCGGGACAGGCAGGGGGTCAGCCCCAGCATTTT.

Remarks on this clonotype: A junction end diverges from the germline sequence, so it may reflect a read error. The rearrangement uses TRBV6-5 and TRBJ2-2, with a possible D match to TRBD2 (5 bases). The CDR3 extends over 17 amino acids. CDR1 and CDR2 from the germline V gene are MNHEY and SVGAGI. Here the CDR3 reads CASSHSSPGLDTGELFF. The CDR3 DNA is TGTGCCAGCAGTCACTCGAGTCCGGGATTGGACACCGGGGAGCTGTTTTTT.

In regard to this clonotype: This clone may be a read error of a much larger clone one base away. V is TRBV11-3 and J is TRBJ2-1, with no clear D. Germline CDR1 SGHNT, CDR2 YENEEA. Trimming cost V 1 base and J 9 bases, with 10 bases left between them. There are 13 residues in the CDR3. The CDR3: CASSLGVLAEQFF. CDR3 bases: TGTGCCAGCAGCTTAGGCGTTCTGGCTGAGCAGTTCTTC.

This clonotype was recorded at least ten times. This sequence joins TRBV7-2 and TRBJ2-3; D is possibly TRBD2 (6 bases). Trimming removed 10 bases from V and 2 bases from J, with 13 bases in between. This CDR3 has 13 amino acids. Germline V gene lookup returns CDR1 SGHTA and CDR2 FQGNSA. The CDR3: CAIQAGNTDTQYF. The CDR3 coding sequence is TGTGCCATTCAGGCGGGGAACACAGATACGCAGTATTTT.

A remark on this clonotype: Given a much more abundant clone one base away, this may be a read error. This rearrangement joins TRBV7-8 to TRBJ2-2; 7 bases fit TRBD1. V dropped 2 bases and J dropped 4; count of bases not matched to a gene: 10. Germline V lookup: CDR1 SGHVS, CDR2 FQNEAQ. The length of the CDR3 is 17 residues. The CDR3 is CASSLRGLGIGTGELFF. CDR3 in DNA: TGTGCCAGCAGCTTAAGGGGGCTCGGGATAGGCACCGGGGAGCTGTTTTTT.

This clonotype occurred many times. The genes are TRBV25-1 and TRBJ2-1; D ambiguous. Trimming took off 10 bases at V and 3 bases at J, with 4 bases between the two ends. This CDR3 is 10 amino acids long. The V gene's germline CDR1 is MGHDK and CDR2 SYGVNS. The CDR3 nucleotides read TGTGCCACCAACTACAATGAGCAGTTCTTC. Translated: CATNYNEQFF.

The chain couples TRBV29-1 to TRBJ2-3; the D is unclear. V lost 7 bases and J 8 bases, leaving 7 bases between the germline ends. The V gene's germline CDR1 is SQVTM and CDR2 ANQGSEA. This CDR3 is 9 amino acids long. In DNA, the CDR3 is TGCAGCGCTCTTCGTACGCAGTATTTT. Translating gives CSALRTQYF.

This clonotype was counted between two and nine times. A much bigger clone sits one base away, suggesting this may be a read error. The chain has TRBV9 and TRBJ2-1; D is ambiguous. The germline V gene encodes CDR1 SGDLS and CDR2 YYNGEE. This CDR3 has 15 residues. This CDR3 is CASSVATAATDEQLF. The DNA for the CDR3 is TGTGCCAGCAGCGTAGCTACCGCGGCCACAGATGAGCAGCTCTTC.

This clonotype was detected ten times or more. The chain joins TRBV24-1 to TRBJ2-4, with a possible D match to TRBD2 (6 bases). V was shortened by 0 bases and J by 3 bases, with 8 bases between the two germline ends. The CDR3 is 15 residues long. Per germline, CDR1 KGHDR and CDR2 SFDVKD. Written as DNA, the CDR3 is TGTGCCACCAGTGATTTGACGGGGGTCAAAAACATTCAGTACTTC. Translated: CATSDLTGVKNIQYF.